Detailed here is one T cell receptor beta chain. The data derive from a study of control samples from healthy donors and cancer patients. The germline CDR1 and CDR2 sequences are MNHEY and SVGAGI. V shed 6 bases and J 3 bases; nucleotides not matched to a gene: 4. CDR3 size: 14 residues. Here immunoSEQ multiplex PCR was the method, and the copy in TCRdb shows in-frame clones only, minus some. The table has roughly 100,000 clones, just under 95% seen once. Sequenced sample: blood. V is TRBV6-5 and J is TRBJ2-1; TRBD1 matches at 8 bases. The clonotype was recovered from a human donor in good health. The donor label of this sample is uncertain. CDR3 sequence: CASSRDRNYNEQFF. The CDR3 nucleotides are TGTGCCAGCAGCAGGGACAGGAACTACAATGAGCAGTTCTTC.